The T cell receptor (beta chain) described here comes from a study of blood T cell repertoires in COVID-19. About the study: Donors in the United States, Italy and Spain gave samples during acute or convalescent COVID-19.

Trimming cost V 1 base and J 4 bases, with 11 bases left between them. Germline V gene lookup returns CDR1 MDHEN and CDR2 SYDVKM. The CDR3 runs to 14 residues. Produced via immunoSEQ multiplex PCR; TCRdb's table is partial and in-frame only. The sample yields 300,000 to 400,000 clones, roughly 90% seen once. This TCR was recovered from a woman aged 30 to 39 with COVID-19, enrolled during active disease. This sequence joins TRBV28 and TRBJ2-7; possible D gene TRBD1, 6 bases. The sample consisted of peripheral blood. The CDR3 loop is CASSLSRGRYEQYF. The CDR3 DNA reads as TGTGCCAGCAGTTTATCCAGGGGCCGATACGAGCAGTACTTC.